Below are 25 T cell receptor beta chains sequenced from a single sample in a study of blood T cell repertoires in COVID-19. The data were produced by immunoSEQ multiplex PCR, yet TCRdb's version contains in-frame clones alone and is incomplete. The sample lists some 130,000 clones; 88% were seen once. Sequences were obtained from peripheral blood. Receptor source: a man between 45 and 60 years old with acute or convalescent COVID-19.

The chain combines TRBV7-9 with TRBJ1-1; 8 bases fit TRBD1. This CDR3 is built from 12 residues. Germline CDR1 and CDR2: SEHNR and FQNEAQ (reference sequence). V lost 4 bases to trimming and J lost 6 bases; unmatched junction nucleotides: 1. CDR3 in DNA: TGTGCCAGCAGCTCGGACAGGGCTGAAGCTTTCTTT. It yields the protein CASSSDRAEAFF.

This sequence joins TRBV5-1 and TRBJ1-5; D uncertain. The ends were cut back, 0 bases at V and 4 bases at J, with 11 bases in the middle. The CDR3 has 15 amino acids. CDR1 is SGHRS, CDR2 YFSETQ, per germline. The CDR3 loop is CASSLEWGGNQPQHF. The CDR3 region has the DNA TGCGCCAGCAGCTTGGAATGGGGAGGGAATCAGCCCCAGCATTTT.

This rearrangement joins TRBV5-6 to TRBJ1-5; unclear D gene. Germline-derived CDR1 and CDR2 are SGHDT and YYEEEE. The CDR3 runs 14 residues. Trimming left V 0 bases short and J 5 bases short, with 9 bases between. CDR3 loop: CASSLGRGDQPQHF. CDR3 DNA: TGTGCCAGCAGCTTGGGGCGGGGAGATCAGCCCCAGCATTTT. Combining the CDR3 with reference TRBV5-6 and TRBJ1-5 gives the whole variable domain DAGVTQSPTHLIKTRGQQVTLRCSPKSGHDTVSWYQQALGQGPQFIFQYYEEEERQRGNFPDRFSGHQFPNYSSELNVNALLLGDSALYLCASSLGRGDQPQHFGDGTRLSIL.

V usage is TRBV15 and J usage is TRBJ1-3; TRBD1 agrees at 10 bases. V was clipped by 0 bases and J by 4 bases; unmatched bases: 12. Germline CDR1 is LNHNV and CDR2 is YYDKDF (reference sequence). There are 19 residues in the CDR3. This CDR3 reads CATSRDKGTGAPSGNTIYF. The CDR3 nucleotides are TGTGCCACCAGCAGAGATAAAGGGACAGGGGCCCCGTCGGGAAACACCATATATTTT.

CDR3 sequence (DNA): TGTGCCAGCAGGAGGGTTACTGAAGCTTTCTTT. Translating it yields CASRRVTEAFF. This chain links TRBV7-9 with TRBJ1-1; D is unclear. Germline CDR1 is SEHNR and CDR2 is FQNEAQ (reference sequence). The V gene lost 6 bases and the J gene lost 5 bases, with 7 bases spanning the gap. There are 11 residues in the CDR3.

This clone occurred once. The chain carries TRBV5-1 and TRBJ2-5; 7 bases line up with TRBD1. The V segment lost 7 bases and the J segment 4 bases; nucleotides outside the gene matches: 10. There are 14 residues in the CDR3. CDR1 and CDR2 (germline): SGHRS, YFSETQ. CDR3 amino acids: CASCPLGGLETQYF. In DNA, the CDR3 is TGCGCCAGCTGCCCTCTAGGGGGCTTAGAGACCCAGTACTTC.

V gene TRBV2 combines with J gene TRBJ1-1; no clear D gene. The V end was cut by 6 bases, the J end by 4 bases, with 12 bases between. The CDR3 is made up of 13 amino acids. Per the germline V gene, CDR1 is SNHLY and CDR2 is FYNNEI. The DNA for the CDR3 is TGTGCCAGCAGCTCCGCTATTGGCACTGAAGCTTTCTTT. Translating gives CASSSAIGTEAFF.

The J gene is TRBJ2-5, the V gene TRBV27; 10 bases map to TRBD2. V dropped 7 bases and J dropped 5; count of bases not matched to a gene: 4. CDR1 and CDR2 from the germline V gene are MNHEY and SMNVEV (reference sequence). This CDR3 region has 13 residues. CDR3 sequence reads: CASKGAGGETQYF. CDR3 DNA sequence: TGTGCCAGCAAGGGAGCGGGAGGGGAGACCCAGTACTTC.

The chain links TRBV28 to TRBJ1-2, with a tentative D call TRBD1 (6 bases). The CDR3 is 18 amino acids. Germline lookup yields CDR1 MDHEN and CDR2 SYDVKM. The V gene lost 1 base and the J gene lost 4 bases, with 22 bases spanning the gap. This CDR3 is CASSLLGPQGRGSYGYTF. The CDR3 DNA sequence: TGTGCCAGCAGTTTATTAGGGCCGCAGGGGCGCGGGAGCTATGGCTACACCTTC.

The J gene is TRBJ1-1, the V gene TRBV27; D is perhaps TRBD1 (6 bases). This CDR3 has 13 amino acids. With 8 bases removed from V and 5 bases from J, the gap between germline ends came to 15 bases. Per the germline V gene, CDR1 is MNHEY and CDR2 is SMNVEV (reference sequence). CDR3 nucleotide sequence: TGTGCCAGCTCCCAGGGCAGGGGAACTGAAGCTTTCTTT. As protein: CASSQGRGTEAFF.

The CDR3 protein is CASSEGTYRVENIQYF. The CDR3 DNA reads TGTGCCAGCAGTGAGGGGACCTACAGGGTGGAGAACATTCAGTACTTC. This chain connects TRBV6-1 to TRBJ2-4, with D possibly being TRBD1 (6 bases). CDR3 length: 16 amino acids. V was pared by 3 bases and J by 7 bases, with 19 bases between. The germline V gene encodes CDR1 MNHNS and CDR2 SASEGT.

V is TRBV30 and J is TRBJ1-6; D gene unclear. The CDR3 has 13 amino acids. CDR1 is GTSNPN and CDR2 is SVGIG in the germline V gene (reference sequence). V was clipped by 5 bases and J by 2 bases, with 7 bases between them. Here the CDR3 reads CAWGTAYNSPLHF. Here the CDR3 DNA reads TGTGCCTGGGGAACAGCCTATAATTCACCCCTCCACTTT.

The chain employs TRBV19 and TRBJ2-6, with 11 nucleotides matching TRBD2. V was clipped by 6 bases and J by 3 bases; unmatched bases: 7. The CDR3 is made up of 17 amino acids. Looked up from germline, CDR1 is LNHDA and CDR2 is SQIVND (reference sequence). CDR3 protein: CASSTSGRVGGANVLTF. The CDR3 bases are TGTGCCAGTAGCACTAGCGGGAGAGTTGGTGGGGCCAACGTCCTGACTTTC.

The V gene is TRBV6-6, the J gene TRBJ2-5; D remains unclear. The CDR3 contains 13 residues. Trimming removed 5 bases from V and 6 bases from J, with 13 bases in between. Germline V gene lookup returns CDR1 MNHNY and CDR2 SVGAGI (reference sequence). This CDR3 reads CASSLPNSQTQYF. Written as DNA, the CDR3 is TGTGCCAGCAGTCTTCCGAACTCGCAGACCCAGTACTTC.

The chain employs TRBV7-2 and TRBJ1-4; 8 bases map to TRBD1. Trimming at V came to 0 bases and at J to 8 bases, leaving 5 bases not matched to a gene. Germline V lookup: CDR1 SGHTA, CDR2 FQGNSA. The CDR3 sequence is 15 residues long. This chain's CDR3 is CASSLAAGGWEKLFF. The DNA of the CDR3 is TGTGCCAGCAGCTTAGCGGCAGGGGGCTGGGAAAAACTGTTTTTT.

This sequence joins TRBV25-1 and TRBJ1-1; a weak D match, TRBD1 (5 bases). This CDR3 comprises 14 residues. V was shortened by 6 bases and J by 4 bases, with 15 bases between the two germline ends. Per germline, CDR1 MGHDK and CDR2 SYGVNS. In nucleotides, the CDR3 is TGTGCCAGCAGCTTAGGGGCTTCCGGCACTGAAGCTTTCTTT. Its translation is CASSLGASGTEAFF.

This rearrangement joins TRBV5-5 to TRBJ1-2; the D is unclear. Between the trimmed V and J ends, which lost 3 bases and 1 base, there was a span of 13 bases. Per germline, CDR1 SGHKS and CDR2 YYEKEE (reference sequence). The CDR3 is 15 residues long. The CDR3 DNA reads TGTGCCAGCAGCTGGGAGGCAGACCTTAACTATGGCTACACCTTC. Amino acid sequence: CASSWEADLNYGYTF. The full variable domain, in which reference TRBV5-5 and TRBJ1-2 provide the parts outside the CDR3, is DAGVTQSPTHLIKTRGQQVTLRCSPISGHKSVSWYQQVLGQGPQFIFQYYEKEERGRGNFPDRFSARQFPNYSSELNVNALLLGDSALYLCASSWEADLNYGYTFGSGTRLTVV.

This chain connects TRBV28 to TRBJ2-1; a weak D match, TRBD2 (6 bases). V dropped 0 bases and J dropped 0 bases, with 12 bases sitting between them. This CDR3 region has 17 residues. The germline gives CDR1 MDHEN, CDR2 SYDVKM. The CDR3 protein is CASSLWISGTSYNEQFF. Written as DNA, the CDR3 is TGTGCCAGCAGTTTATGGATTAGCGGTACCTCCTACAATGAGCAGTTCTTC.

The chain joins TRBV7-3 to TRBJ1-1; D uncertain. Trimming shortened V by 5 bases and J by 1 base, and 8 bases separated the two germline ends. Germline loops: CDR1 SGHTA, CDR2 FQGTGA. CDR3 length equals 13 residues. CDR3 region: CASSRTRNTEAFF. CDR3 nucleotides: TGTGCCAGCAGCCGAACACGGAACACTGAAGCTTTCTTT.

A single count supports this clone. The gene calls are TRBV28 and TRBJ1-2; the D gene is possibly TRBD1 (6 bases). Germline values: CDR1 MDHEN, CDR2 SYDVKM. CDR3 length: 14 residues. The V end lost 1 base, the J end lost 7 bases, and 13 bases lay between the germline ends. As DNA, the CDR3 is TGTGCCAGCAGTTTATCGGACAGCCTTGGTGGCTACACCTTC. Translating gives CASSLSDSLGGYTF.

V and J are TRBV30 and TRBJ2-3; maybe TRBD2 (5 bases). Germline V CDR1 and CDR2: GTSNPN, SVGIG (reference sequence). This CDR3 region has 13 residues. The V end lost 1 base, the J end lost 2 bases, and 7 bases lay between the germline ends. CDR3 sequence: CAWSDGDTDTQYF. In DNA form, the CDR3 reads TGTGCCTGGAGTGACGGGGACACAGATACGCAGTATTTT.

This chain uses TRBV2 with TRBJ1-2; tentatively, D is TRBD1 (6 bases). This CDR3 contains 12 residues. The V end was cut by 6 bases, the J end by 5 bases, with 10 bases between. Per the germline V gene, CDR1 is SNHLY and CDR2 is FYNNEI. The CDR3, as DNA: TGTGCCAGCAGATACACAGGGTATGGCTACACCTTC. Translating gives CASRYTGYGYTF.

CDR3 DNA sequence: TGCGCCAGCAGCTTCGGGGAGCCCCAAGAGACCCAGTACTTC. Protein product: CASSFGEPQETQYF. J is TRBJ2-5 and V is TRBV5-1; D is possibly TRBD2 (5 bases). The CDR3 has 14 amino acids. Trimming cost V 2 bases and J 1 base, with 9 bases left between them. Per germline, CDR1 SGHRS and CDR2 YFSETQ.

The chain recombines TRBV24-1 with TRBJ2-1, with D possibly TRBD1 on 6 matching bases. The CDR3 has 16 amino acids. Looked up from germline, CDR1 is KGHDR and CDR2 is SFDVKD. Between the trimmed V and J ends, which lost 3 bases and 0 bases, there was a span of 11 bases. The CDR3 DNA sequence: TGTGCCACCAGTGATCAAACAGGGAGCTCCTACAATGAGCAGTTCTTC. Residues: CATSDQTGSSYNEQFF.

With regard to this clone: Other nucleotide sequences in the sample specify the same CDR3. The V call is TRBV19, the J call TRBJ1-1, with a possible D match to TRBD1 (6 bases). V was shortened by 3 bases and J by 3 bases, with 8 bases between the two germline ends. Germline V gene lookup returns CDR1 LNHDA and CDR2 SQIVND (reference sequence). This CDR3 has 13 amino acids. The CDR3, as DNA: TGTGCCAGTAGTATCGAGGGGGACACTGAAGCTTTCTTT. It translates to CASSIEGDTEAFF.